Shown below are 9 T cell receptor beta chains from a single sample sequenced in a study of CD8+ T cells in alopecia areata. It was cDNA, reverse transcribed from extracted RNA, that served as the sequencing template. Here immunoSEQ multiplex PCR was the method, and the copy in TCRdb shows in-frame clones only, minus some. The repertoire holds about 120,000 clones, with approximately 55% as singletons. This sample's treatment: oral pan-JAK inhibitor, 5-10 mg twice daily. The starting material was CD4+ T cells sorted from blood, obtained at week 24, from a patient treated with tofacitinib. The receptors shown here come from a human donor with alopecia areata.

This clone turned up a few times. This chain uses TRBV6-5 with TRBJ1-1; unclear D gene. Trimming removed 5 bases from V and 1 base from J, with 11 bases in between. Germline V gene sequence: CDR1 MNHEY, CDR2 SVGAGI. CDR3 length: 14 amino acids. As DNA, the CDR3 is TGTGCCAGCAGTCGAAGGACGGGGAACACTGAAGCTTTCTTT. It is translated as CASSRRTGNTEAFF.

Only a few counts were recorded for this clone. The chain links TRBV29-1 to TRBJ2-5; D might be TRBD1 or TRBD2, each matching 5 bases. Germline CDR1 reads SQVTM; CDR2 reads ANQGSEA. V lost 7 bases to trimming and J lost 2 bases, with 17 bases between them. The length of the CDR3 is 14 residues. CDR3 residues: CSALDWGIQETQYF. The DNA for the CDR3 is TGCAGCGCCCTCGACTGGGGGATTCAAGAGACCCAGTACTTC.

The chain couples TRBV2 to TRBJ2-1; 10 positions agree with TRBD1. J lost 9 bases, V lost 8 bases, and 4 bases had no gene match. CDR3 length: 12 residues. Germline V lookup: CDR1 SNHLY, CDR2 FYNNEI. The CDR3 is CASGTGVIEQFF. Here the CDR3 DNA reads TGTGCCAGCGGGACAGGGGTAATTGAGCAGTTCTTC.

The rearrangement joins TRBV29-1 to TRBJ2-5, with 7 bases that match TRBD1. The CDR3 loop spans 14 amino acids. Trimming cost V 7 bases and J 5 bases; bases outside gene matches: 13. CDR1 is SQVTM, CDR2 ANQGSEA, per germline. The CDR3 reads CSAQGGATQETQYF. The CDR3 region has the DNA TGCAGCGCGCAAGGGGGCGCCACCCAGGAGACCCAGTACTTC.

This clone was detected only a few times. The rearrangement uses TRBV4-1 and TRBJ1-1, with TRBD1 matching 9 bases. The V gene end was trimmed by 1 base and the J gene end by 1 base; junction bases not matched to a gene: 1. CDR1 is MGHRA, CDR2 YSYEKL, per germline. The length of the CDR3 is 15 residues. CDR3 loop: CASSQGDRENTEAFF. In DNA form, the CDR3 reads TGCGCCAGCAGCCAAGGGGACAGGGAGAACACTGAAGCTTTCTTT.

This clone was observed a few times. The V call is TRBV2, the J call TRBJ1-2, with a weak D call TRBD1 (6 bases). Looked up from germline, CDR1 is SNHLY and CDR2 is FYNNEI. CDR3 length equals 13 residues. Trimming shortened V by 6 bases and J by 5 bases, and 13 bases separated the two germline ends. As DNA, the CDR3 is TGTGCCAGCAGCCCGACAGGCCCTTATGGCTACACCTTC. Protein sequence: CASSPTGPYGYTF.

The chain recombines TRBV18 with TRBJ2-7, with 7 bases that match TRBD2. CDR3 length equals 13 residues. After removal of 3 bases from V and 3 bases from J, the junction contained 2 bases not matched to a gene. Germline V gene sequence: CDR1 KGHSH, CDR2 LQKENI. The CDR3 nucleotides read TGTGCCAGCTCACCTGGGGACTACTACGAGCAGTACTTC. It translates to CASSPGDYYEQYF.

The chain is built from TRBV19 and TRBJ2-1; D may be TRBD2 (6 bases). The V and J ends lost 5 bases and 10 bases respectively, with 15 bases between them. The V gene's germline CDR1 is LNHDA and CDR2 SQIVND (reference sequence). CDR3 length: 13 residues. The CDR3 protein is CASSPQGREEQFF. CDR3 DNA: TGTGCCAGTAGTCCCCAAGGGCGGGAAGAGCAGTTCTTC.

The chain uses TRBV4-3 and TRBJ2-3, with D uncertain. The CDR3 runs to 13 residues. The germline CDR1 and CDR2 sequences are LGHNA and YSLEER. Trimming removed 0 bases from V and 7 bases from J, with 8 bases in between. The CDR3: CASSQDRSNTQYF. DNA for the CDR3: TGCGCCAGCAGCCAAGATCGCAGTAATACGCAGTATTTT.